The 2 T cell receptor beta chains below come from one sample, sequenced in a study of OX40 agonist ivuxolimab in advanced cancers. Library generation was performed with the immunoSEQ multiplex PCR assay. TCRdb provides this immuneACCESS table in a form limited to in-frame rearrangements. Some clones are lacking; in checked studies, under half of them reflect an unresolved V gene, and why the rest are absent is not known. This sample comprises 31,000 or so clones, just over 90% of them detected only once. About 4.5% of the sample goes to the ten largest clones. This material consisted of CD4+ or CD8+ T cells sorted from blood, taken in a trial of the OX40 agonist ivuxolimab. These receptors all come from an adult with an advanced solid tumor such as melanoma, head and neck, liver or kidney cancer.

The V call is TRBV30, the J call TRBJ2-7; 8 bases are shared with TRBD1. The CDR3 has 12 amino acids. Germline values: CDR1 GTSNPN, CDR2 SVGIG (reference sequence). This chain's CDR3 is CAWTIQGAPPRV. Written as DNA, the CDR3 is TGTGCCTGGACCATTCAGGGGGCCCCTCCCCGGGTC.

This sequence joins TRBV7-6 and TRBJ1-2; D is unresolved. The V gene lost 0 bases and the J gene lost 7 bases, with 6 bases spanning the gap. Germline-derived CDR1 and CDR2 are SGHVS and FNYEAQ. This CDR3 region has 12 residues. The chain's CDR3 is CASSLAGSGYTF. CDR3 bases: TGTGCCAGCAGCTTAGCAGGGAGTGGCTACACCTTC.